Here is one TCR beta chain with its context. Its antigen is not identified. This specimen comes from a study of cytomegalovirus exposure and HLA in healthy donors. Findings and caveats of the study: Associated with HLA alleles at 0.05 false discovery rate in a later analysis were 16,951 TCR beta sequences. In an earlier analysis, most TCR beta V segments were productive about 87% or about 30% of the time.

CDR1 is KGHSH and CDR2 is LQKENI in the germline V gene. The CDR3 has 15 amino acids. V shed 3 bases and J 6 bases; nucleotides not matched to a gene: 4. Use of 60 Vbeta and 13 Jbeta primers characterized the PCR. Sequenced by immunoSEQ multiplex PCR; TCRdb stores in-frame clones only, minus some. Of approximately 140,000 clones in the sample, around 59% are singletons; the top ten hold 1.8%. The sequence derives from a male donor in good health and CMV-seronegative. The sample consisted of PBMCs. The V call is TRBV18, the J call TRBJ1-4; 10 nucleotides match TRBD1. The CDR3 DNA reads TGTGCCAGCTCACCCCGACAGGGGGCGGATGAAAAACTGTTTTTT. It specifies CASSPRQGADEKLFF.